This T cell receptor (beta chain) was found in a study of shared clonotypes between healthy human individuals. Study information: The plates for each donor numbered three CD4 naive, three CD4 memory, two CD8 naive and one CD8 memory. Overall study findings and caveats: Despite large depth, sorted-subset datasets appeared incompletely sequenced.

Here immunoSEQ multiplex PCR was the method, and the copy in TCRdb shows in-frame clones only, minus some. The data contain more than 1,200,000 clones, around 98.5% of them seen just once; the ten biggest clones take up approximately 0.4%. The CDR3 is 14 residues long. Trimming stripped 4 bases from V and 2 bases from J, with 11 bases between. Germline CDR1 is MNHNS and CDR2 is SASEGT. A single count supports this clone. Its antigen is unidentified. Input material: naive CD4+ T cells sorted from blood. Documented subset: CD45RA+ positively selected. This sequence joins TRBV6-1 and TRBJ1-2, with TRBD1 as a possible D gene (5 bases). This TCR derives from a man aged 30 to 39 in good health. The CDR3: CASSVKGVNYGYTF. Written as DNA, the CDR3 is TGTGCCAGCAGTGTAAAAGGGGTAAACTATGGCTACACCTTC.